The clone carrying this T cell receptor (beta chain) appeared once. This record comes from a study of blood T cell repertoires in COVID-19. Study at large: Sites across the United States, Italy and Spain contributed samples from acute and convalescent COVID-19.

In the authors' methods: Cell counts per sample came from amplifying reference gene primers. TCRdb's table, derived via immunoSEQ multiplex PCR, lists solely in-frame clones and lacks some. That table furnishes V, J and clone size, whereas the DNA furnished D and trimming. The sample carries about 130,000 clones, 83% recorded once. The ends were cut back, 4 bases at V and 4 bases at J, with 10 bases in the middle. Germline V CDR1 and CDR2: LNHDA, SQIVND (reference sequence). The CDR3 has 13 residues. Donors were grouped by their self-reported clinical history. The source of this sequence is a man aged 25 to 40 who had recovered from COVID-19. Sequences were obtained from PBMCs or T cells enriched from blood (not recorded which). The V and J genes are TRBV19 and TRBJ1-2; D unclear. The CDR3 loop is CASSTEQTYGYTF. The CDR3 nucleotides are TGTGCCAGTAGTACGGAACAGACCTATGGCTACACCTTC.